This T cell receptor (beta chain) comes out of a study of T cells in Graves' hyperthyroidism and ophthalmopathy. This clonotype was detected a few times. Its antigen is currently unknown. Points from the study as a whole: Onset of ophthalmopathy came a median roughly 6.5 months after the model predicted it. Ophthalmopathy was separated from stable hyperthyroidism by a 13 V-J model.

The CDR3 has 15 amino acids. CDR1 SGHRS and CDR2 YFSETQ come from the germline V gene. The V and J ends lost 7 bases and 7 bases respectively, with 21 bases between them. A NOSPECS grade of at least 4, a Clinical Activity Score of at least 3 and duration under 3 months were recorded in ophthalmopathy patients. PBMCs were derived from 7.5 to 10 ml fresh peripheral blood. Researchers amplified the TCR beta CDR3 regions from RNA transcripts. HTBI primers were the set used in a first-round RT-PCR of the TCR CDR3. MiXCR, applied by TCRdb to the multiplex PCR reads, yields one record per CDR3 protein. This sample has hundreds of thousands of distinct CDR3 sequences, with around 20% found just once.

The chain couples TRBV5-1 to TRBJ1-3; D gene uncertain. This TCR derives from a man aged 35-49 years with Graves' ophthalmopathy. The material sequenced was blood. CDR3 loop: CASSPTTAKGNTIYF. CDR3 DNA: TGCGCCAGCTCACCCACAACAGCCAAAGGGAACACCATATATTTT.